A selection of T cell receptor beta chains follows, all from one sample in a study of blood T cells in healthy people across ages. TCRdb re-called the 5' RACE reads through MiXCR, storing one row per CDR3 protein. The data contain roughly 680,000 distinct CDR3 sequences, under 25% of them singletons. The sample consisted of blood. Receptors originate from a man in his 70s in good health. CDR3s include the opening cysteine and the closing phenylalanine or tryptophan. A D gene is named only where the DNA matches it firmly. Clone size, where shown, is once, few, many, or a class for clones that have expanded.

J: TRBJ2-2
V: TRBV11-2
D: .
size: many
DNA: TGTGCCAGCAGCTCAGGGGTGAACACCGGGGAGCTGTTTTTT
CDR3: CASSSGVNTGELFF

J: TRBJ2-7
V: TRBV5-1
D: .
size: .
DNA: TGCGCCAGCAGCAGGGGGGACAGTACCTACGAGCAGTACTTC
CDR3: CASSRGDSTYEQYF

J: TRBJ2-6
V: TRBV24-1
D: .
size: few
DNA: TGTGCCACTCAGGGCTCTGGGGCCAACGTCCTGACTTTC
CDR3: CATQGSGANVLTF

J: TRBJ1-1
V: TRBV18
D: .
size: few
DNA: TGTGCCAGCTCACCAAAGACTGAAGCTTTCTTT
CDR3: CASSPKTEAFF

J: TRBJ1-5
V: TRBV13
D: .
size: few
DNA: TGTGCCAGCAGCAAACAGGGACAGCCCCAGCATTTT
CDR3: CASSKQGQPQHF

J: TRBJ1-2
V: TRBV14
D: .
size: many
DNA: TGTGCCAGCAGCCAAGATTTTCCACTTTCCTATGGCTACACCTTC
CDR3: CASSQDFPLSYGYTF

J: TRBJ2-3
V: TRBV14
D: TRBD2
size: .
DNA: TGTGCCAGCAGCCAAGGGACTGCGGGAGGCACAGATACGCAGTATTTT
CDR3: CASSQGTAGGTDTQYF

J: TRBJ2-1
V: TRBV5-6
D: .
size: .
DNA: TGTGCCAGCAGCTTGGCAGGTTACAACAATGAGCAGTTCTTC
CDR3: CASSLAGYNNEQFF

J: TRBJ1-1
V: TRBV6-1
D: .
size: .
DNA: TGTGCCAGCAGTGAAGTAGGGTCGAGCACTGAAGCTTTCTTT
CDR3: CASSEVGSSTEAFF

J: TRBJ2-2
V: TRBV13
D: TRBD2
size: .
DNA: TGTGCCAGCAGCTTAAGGGCTAGCGGAGACACCGGGGAGCTGTTTTTT
CDR3: CASSLRASGDTGELFF

J: TRBJ1-1
V: TRBV7-2
D: TRBD1
size: .
DNA: TGTGCCAGCAGTCAGGGGGGGGCGCCGAGAGCTTTCTTT
CDR3: CASSQGGAPRAFF

J: TRBJ2-5
V: TRBV28
D: .
size: .
DNA: TGTGCCAGCAGTTCGTCCGCGTCAGAGACCCAGTACTTC
CDR3: CASSSSASETQYF

J: TRBJ2-7
V: TRBV7-9
D: TRBD2
size: few
DNA: TGTGCCAGCTCCGGGGGGGCCTACGAGCAGTACTTC
CDR3: CASSGGAYEQYF

J: TRBJ2-3
V: TRBV20-1
D: .
size: .
DNA: TGCAGTGCTAGAGATGCAGGCTCACCAGATACGCAGTATTTT
CDR3: CSARDAGSPDTQYF

J: TRBJ2-7
V: TRBV28
D: TRBD1
size: .
DNA: TGTGCCAGCAAACCACAGGGGGCCTACGAGCAGTACTTC
CDR3: CASKPQGAYEQYF

J: TRBJ2-1
V: TRBV7-9
D: TRBD2
size: few
DNA: TGTGCCAGCAGCTTAGGGGGACTAGCGGGAGGTGAGCGGTTCTTC
CDR3: CASSLGGLAGGERFF

J: TRBJ2-2
V: TRBV7-9
D: .
size: .
DNA: TGTGCCAGGCCCCCCGGGACAGAAAGTCCCTCCTCCACCGGGGGGCTGTTTTTT
CDR3: CARPPGTESPSSTGGLFF

J: TRBJ2-7
V: TRBV6-2/TRBV6-3
D: .
size: .
DNA: TGTGCCAGCAGCTCAACTACCACCGGACGCCAACTCTACGAGCAGTACTTC
CDR3: CASSSTTTGRQLYEQYF

J: TRBJ1-2
V: TRBV3-1
D: TRBD1
size: few
DNA: TGTGCCAGCAGCCACGATACCGGGACAGGGGGCGGCTACACCTTC
CDR3: CASSHDTGTGGGYTF

J: TRBJ2-3
V: TRBV5-4
D: TRBD2
size: .
DNA: TGTGCCAGCAGCTTGGCGGCTAGCGGGAGGGCAGATACGCAGTATTTT
CDR3: CASSLAASGRADTQYF

J: TRBJ2-1
V: TRBV12-3/TRBV12-4
D: TRBD2
size: few
DNA: TGTGCCAGCAGTCCCGCTAGCGGGAGTTTCAATGAGCAGTTCTTC
CDR3: CASSPASGSFNEQFF

J: TRBJ2-4
V: TRBV4-3
D: .
size: few
DNA: TGCGCCAGCAGCCAAGATTGGAGCAGAACCAAAAACATTCAGTACTTC
CDR3: CASSQDWSRTKNIQYF

J: TRBJ2-7
V: TRBV3-1
D: TRBD2
size: .
DNA: TGTGCCAGCAGCTCTCTACCGTCTAGCGGGGGCTCCTACGAGCAGTACTTC
CDR3: CASSSLPSSGGSYEQYF

J: TRBJ2-7
V: TRBV7-8
D: .
size: .
DNA: TGTGCCAGCAGCTTGACCCAGGATTCGGGCTACGAGCAGTACTTC
CDR3: CASSLTQDSGYEQYF

J: TRBJ2-4
V: TRBV29-1
D: .
size: many
DNA: TGCAGCGTTAACGGTCGTACAGGGCTGTTTGGAAACATTCAGTACTTC
CDR3: CSVNGRTGLFGNIQYF

J: TRBJ2-1
V: TRBV7-7
D: TRBD2
size: .
DNA: TGTGCTAGCAGCGGGGGGCCTCGAGGTACGGGGGACAATGAGCAGTTCTTC
CDR3: CASSGGPRGTGDNEQFF

J: TRBJ1-3
V: TRBV7-9
D: .
size: once
DNA: TGTGCCAGCAGCTTTCTTCCAGACTCTGGAAACACCATATATTTT
CDR3: CASSFLPDSGNTIYF

J: TRBJ2-7
V: TRBV10-2
D: .
size: .
DNA: TGCGCCAGCAAGGGAGGTCTCTACGAGCAGTACTTC
CDR3: CASKGGLYEQYF

J: TRBJ2-5
V: TRBV29-1
D: .
size: few
DNA: TGCAGCGTTGAAGGGGCCACGGGGGAGACCCAGTACTTC
CDR3: CSVEGATGETQYF

J: TRBJ1-4
V: TRBV25-1
D: .
size: many
DNA: TGTGCCAGCAGTCAAAATGAAAAACTGTTTTTT
CDR3: CASSQNEKLFF

J: TRBJ1-2
V: TRBV7-2
D: TRBD1
size: .
DNA: TGTGCCAGCAGCGTCGGGACAGGGATTAACTATGGCTACACCTTC
CDR3: CASSVGTGINYGYTF